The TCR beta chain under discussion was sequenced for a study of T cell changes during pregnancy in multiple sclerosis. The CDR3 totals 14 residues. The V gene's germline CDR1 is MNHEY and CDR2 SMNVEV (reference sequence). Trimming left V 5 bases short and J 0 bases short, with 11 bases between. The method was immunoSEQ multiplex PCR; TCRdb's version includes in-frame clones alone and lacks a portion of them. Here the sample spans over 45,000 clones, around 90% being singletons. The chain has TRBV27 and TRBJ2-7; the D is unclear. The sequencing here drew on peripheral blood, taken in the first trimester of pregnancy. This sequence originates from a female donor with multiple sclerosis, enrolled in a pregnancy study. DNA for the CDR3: TGTGCCAGCAGTGATAACAGCATCTCCTACGAGCAGTACTTC. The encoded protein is CASSDNSISYEQYF.